The clone carrying this T cell receptor beta chain turned up a few times. The data stem from a study of T cells after yellow fever vaccination. The CDR3 length is 17 residues. The V and J ends lost 8 bases and 0 bases respectively, with 20 bases between them. CDR1 is SGHVS, CDR2 FQNEAQ, per germline. Making TCR cDNA involved 5'RACE template switching, which added UMIs and a universal primer site. In TCRdb, the 5' RACE reads were re-called with MiXCR into one record per CDR3 protein. The sample has about 220,000 distinct CDR3 sequences, more than 6.5% seen once. Sequencing used CD4+ T cells sorted from PBMCs, obtained on the day of the yellow fever booster vaccination. The V and J genes are TRBV7-8 and TRBJ2-1; D ambiguous. The sequence derives from a man under 40 who received the YFV17D yellow fever vaccine. The CDR3 loop is CASGPQPALSSYNEQFF. In DNA, the CDR3 is TGTGCCAGCGGGCCGCAGCCAGCGCTAAGCTCCTACAATGAGCAGTTCTTC.